This TCR beta chain was identified in a study of blood T cell repertoires in COVID-19. About the study: Whether acute or convalescent, the COVID-19 samples came from the United States, Italy and Spain. T cells, B-cell-depleted T cells, or PBMCs provided the cDNA or gDNA that served as material.

Original handling: Estimation of nucleated cell counts relied on the amplification of reference gene primers. The table came from immunoSEQ multiplex PCR; TCRdb's copy has only in-frame clones and leaves some out. V and J calls and clone size are copied from that table; D and trimming were computed from the DNA. The sample holds a few hundred thousand clones, roughly 84% seen once. Losses at the gene ends were 4 bases for V and 5 bases for J; bases not matched to a gene: 4. The CDR3 has 13 amino acids. Germline CDR1 MNHEY, CDR2 SMNVEV (reference sequence). The genes are TRBV27 and TRBJ1-1; 7 bases are shared with TRBD1. Sequenced input: peripheral blood. This clonotype was sampled from a woman aged 40 to 55 who had recovered from COVID-19. This chain's CDR3 is CASSWQGQTEAFF. For the CDR3, the DNA is TGTGCCAGCAGTTGGCAGGGACAGACTGAAGCTTTCTTT.